This TCR beta chain was documented in a study of shared clonotypes between healthy human individuals (dated by TCRdb to about 2020). Study-wide context: The cohort comprised two women and a few men aged 18 to 49 years. To increase sequencing depth and limit assay-specific biases, TCR repertoire library preparation and sequencing were carried out by different laboratories using diverse techniques. For each donor, CD4 naive and CD4 memory were each run on three plates, CD8 naive on two plates, and CD8 memory on one plate. Between about 0.9 and 10 billion PBMCs per donor were obtained by leukapheresis. The study deeply sequenced blood TCR repertoires of about 5 healthy adults to estimate repertoire size and the extent of clonotype sharing between individuals.

CD8 naive samples were obtained by positive selection for CCR7 among CD45RO-negative cells, yielding a CD45RA+CCR7+ population from which TemRA cells were excluded. The donors were healthy, HIV-negative adults who had no recently reported acute infections or vaccinations. Every donor was a Caucasian adult residing in Nashville, Tennessee, USA. Blood was collected by leukapheresis, and PBMCs were isolated by Ficoll-Histopaque density gradient centrifugation and then cryopreserved in liquid nitrogen vapor phase. Purity and quantity of every magnetically sorted T cell population were checked by analytical flow cytometry. Genomic DNA was isolated from each sorted fraction and quantified by UV absorbance on a Nanodrop 2000c. Using the deep immunoSEQ assay, TCR CDR3 regions were amplified from genomic DNA by multiplex PCR. Extracted genomic DNA from each cell subset was spread evenly across all wells of several immunoSEQ 96-well plates, with each plate serving as a replicate. For sorted subsets, around 200 ng genomic DNA, equal to 25,000 to 35,000 T cell genomes, was loaded into each replicate PCR. Purified libraries were quantified with a Qubit 3.0 fluorometer, sized on a Bioanalyzer 2100, and re-quantified with the KAPA Library Quantification kit. A separate single-read 150-cycle Illumina NextSeq 550 flow cell was used to sequence each immunoSEQ 96-well plate. Per the source publication's procedure: Because only junctional sequences without quality scores were contained in the immunoSEQ output, filtering matching that applied to full-length reads could not be performed. To assign V/J genes and CDR3, sequences were annotated against IMGT germline references using PyIR, a Python wrapper for IgBLAST v1.9. Reads were removed for weak V/J assignments (E-value above 1e-6), missing CDR3, stop codons, out-of-frame junctions, or ambiguous translated residues. V3J clonotypes were defined as sequences sharing an identical inferred V gene, J gene, and CDR3 amino acid sequence. Percentage overlap between repertoires was calculated by dividing the number of shared unique clonotypes by the size of the smaller repertoire. Repertoire richness was assessed with RTK rarefaction, the Chao1 estimator, and Recon v2.1 estimates of unobserved clonotypes. For all TCRbeta clonotypes obtained by the gDNA method from four donors, generation probabilities were computed with OLGA. TCRdb's version of the immuneACCESS table is confined to in-frame rearrangements and falls short of the full clone set. An unresolved V gene accounts for under half of the shortfall where checked; the remainder is of unknown origin. V, J and clone size are those of that table, while D and trimming were read from the DNA. Across this sample there are around 1.9 million clones, with 93% seen only once. The ten top clones hold 1.5% to 2% of the sample.

Study-wide findings and limitations: Sharing across a few donors was observed for 4.5% to 6.5% of naive CD4, around 3.5% of naive CD8, around 2.5% of memory CD4, and about 0.38% of memory CD8 clonotypes. Sampling was restricted to blood, and TCR repertoires in tissue are likely to differ from TCR repertoires in blood. The genetic and exposure-history diversity represented was limited by the small number of donors. Rarefaction of sorted-subset datasets indicated incomplete sequencing despite the large sequencing depth. Pairwise subsampling indicated that sequencing depth was expected to affect the degree of clonotype sharing among donors. Clonotypes shared by all four sorted-subset donors showed higher generation probabilities than non-shared clonotypes. Estimated clonotype richness was generally larger for naive than for memory subsets.

According to the germline V gene, CDR1 reads MDHEN and CDR2 reads SYDVKM. Trimming leaves V shorter by 3 bases and J shorter by 5 bases, with the junction holding 8 bases beyond the gene matches. From cysteine to phenylalanine, the CDR3 is 15 amino acids long. Only the CDR3 DNA stays, 45 bases, in frame from base 1. Of note for this clone: No cognate antigen has been identified for it. Base qualities are not at hand, and no much larger clone is one base apart.

The sequence is built from TRBV28 and TRBJ2-7, with TRBD1 matching 9 junction bases. This TCR was sampled from a man between 18 and 29 years old in good health. Some clones in this sample may be carry-over from other donors' samples. Sample: naive CD8+ T cells from PBMCs. Explained via the paper, the cell subset or site label denotes: CD45RA+CCR7+. The sequenced DNA: TGTGCCAGCAGTTTTCTGTTGGGACAGGGAAACGAGCAGTACTTC. It is translated as CASSFLLGQGNEQYF.